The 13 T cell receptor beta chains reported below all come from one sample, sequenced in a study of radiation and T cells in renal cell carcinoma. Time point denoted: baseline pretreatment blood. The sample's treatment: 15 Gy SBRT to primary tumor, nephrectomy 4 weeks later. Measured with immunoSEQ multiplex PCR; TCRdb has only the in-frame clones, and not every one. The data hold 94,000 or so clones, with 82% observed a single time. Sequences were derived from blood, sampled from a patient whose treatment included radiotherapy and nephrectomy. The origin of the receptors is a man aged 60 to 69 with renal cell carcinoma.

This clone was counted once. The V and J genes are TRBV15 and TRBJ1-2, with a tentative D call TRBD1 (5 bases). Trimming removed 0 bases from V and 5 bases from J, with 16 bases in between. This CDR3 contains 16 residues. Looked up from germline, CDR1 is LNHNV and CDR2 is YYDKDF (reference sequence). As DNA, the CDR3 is TGTGCCACCAGCAGAGATATAGCGGGACTGCTTTATGGCTACACCTTC. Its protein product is CATSRDIAGLLYGYTF.

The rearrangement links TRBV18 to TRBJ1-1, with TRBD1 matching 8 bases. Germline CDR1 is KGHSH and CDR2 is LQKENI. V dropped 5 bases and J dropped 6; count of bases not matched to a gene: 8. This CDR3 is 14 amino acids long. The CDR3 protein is CASSAGQGEPEAFF. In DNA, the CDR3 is TGTGCCAGCTCAGCCGGACAGGGCGAGCCTGAAGCTTTCTTT.

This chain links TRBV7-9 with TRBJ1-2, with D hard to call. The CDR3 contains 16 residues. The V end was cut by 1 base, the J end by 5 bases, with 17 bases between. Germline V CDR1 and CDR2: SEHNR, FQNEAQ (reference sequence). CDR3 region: CASSLEKRGNKYGYTF. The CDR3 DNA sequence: TGTGCCAGCAGCTTAGAGAAACGAGGGAACAAGTATGGCTACACCTTC.

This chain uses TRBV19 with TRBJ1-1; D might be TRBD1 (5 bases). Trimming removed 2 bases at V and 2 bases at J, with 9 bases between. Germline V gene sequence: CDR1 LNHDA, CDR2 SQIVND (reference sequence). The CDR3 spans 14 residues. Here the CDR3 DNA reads TGTGCCAGTAGTATAAGGGGCCGTAACACTGAAGCTTTCTTT. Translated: CASSIRGRNTEAFF.

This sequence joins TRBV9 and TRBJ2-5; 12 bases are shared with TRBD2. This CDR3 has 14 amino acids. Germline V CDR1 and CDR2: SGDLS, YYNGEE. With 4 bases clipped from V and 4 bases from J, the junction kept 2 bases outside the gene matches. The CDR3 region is CASSQLAGGETQYF. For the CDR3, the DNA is TGTGCCAGCAGCCAACTAGCGGGAGGAGAGACCCAGTACTTC. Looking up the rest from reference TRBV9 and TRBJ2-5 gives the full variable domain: DSGVTQTPKHLITATGQRVTLRCSPRSGDLSVYWYQQSLDQGLQFLIQYYNGEERAKGNILERFSAQQFPDLHSELNLSSLELGDSALYFCASSQLAGGETQYFGPGTRLLVL.

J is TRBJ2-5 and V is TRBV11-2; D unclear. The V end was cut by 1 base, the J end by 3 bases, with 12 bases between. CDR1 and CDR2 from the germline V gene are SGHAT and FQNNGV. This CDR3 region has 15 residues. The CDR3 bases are TGTGCCAGCAGCTTAGGACAAGCACTGAAAGAGACCCAGTACTTC. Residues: CASSLGQALKETQYF.

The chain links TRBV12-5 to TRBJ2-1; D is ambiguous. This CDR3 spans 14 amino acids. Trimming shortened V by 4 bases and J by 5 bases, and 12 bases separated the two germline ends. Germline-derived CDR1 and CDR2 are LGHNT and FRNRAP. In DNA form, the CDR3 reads TGTGCTAGTGGTTCGGGCCCACCTAACAATGAGCAGTTCTTC. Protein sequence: CASGSGPPNNEQFF.

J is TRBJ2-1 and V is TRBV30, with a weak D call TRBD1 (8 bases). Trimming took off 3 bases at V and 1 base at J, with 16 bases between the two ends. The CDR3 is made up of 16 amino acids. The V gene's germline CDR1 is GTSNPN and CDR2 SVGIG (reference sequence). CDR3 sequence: CAWSPGGQASYNEQFF. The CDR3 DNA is TGTGCCTGGAGCCCGGGGGGACAGGCTTCCTACAATGAGCAGTTCTTC.

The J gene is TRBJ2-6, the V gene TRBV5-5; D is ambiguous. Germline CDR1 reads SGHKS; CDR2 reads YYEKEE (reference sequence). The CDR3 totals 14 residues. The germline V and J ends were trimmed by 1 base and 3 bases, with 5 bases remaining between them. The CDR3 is CASSLRGGANVLTF. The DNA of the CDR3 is TGTGCCAGCAGCTTGAGAGGTGGGGCCAACGTCCTGACTTTC.

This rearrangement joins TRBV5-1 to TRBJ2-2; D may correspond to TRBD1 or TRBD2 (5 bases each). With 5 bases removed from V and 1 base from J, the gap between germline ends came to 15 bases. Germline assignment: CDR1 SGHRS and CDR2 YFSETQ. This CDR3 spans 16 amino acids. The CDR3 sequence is CASSLRQRMNTGELFF. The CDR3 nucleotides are TGCGCCAGCAGTCTGAGACAGCGGATGAACACCGGGGAGCTGTTTTTT. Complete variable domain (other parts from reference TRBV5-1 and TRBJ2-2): KAGVTQTPRYLIKTRGQQVTLSCSPISGHRSVSWYQQTPGQGLQFLFEYFSETQRNKGNFPGRFSGRQFSNSRSEMNVSTLELGDSALYLCASSLRQRMNTGELFFGEGSRLTVL.

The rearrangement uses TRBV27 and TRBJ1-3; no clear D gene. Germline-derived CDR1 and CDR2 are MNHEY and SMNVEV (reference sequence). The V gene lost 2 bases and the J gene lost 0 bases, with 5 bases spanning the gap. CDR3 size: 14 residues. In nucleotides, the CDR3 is TGTGCCAGCAGTTTACGGGACTCTGGAAACACCATATATTTT. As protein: CASSLRDSGNTIYF.

The CDR3 DNA is TGTGCCATCAGTTTGACAGGGGAAGACGAGCAGTACTTC. It translates to CAISLTGEDEQYF. The rearrangement uses TRBV10-3 and TRBJ2-7, with 8 bases matching TRBD1. This CDR3 has 13 amino acids. Germline V gives CDR1 ENHRY, CDR2 SYGVKD. Unmatched junction bases numbered 5, after V lost 5 bases and J lost 5 bases.

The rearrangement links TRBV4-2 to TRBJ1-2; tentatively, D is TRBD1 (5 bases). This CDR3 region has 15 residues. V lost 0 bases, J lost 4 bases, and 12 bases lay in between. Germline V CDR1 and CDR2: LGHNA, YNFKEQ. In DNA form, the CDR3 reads TGTGCCAGCAGCCAAGAAAGGGGCCGGAGCTATGGCTACACCTTC. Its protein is CASSQERGRSYGYTF.